The T cell receptor (beta chain) under discussion was sequenced for a study of blood T cell repertoires in COVID-19 (dated by TCRdb to 2018 to 2021). Regarding the complete study: The collaborator samples originated in the United States, Italy and Spain and spanned the acute and convalescent phases of COVID-19. Samples came from the ongoing ImmuneRACE study (first 160 participants) plus 1,254 subjects from 6 global collaborators. Where HLA class I and class II types were available, the types were taken from metadata supplied by the sample provider, not from assay-based typing. The sample metadata nearly always contained a de-identified subject ID, COVID-19 status, age in years and sex. Deeply sampled blood TCRbeta repertoires from subjects exposed to, actively infected with, or recovered from COVID-19 were included in the dataset. The material from the prospective study consisted of cDNA or gDNA derived from T cells, B-cell-depleted T cells, or PBMCs. A freely available public database, intended as a resource for researchers studying the immune response to SARS-CoV-2, is where the repertoires were released. Here is what the overall study found, with its caveats: Clinical and demographic metadata were provided uncurated, with the amount varying by source and participant.

CDR1 is given as SEHNR and CDR2 as FQNEAQ, both from the germline V gene (reference sequence). Measured from the cysteine to the phenylalanine, the CDR3 is 15 residues long. Only the CDR3 portion is preserved as DNA: 45 bases, with reading frame beginning at the first base. V and J lose 2 bases and 4 bases, and a span of 14 bases separates them. The immunoSEQ Assay, a bias-controlled multiplex PCR, was used to amplify TCRbeta CDR3 regions from genomic DNA. The published analysis was carried out like this. The number of nucleated cells in each sample was estimated by amplification of reference gene primers within the assay. To quantify the absolute abundance of each unique TCRbeta CDR3 rearrangement, sequence reads were collapsed and filtered. For each sample, productive Simpson clonality was calculated as the square root of Simpson's diversity index across productive rearrangements. Not all clones reach the TCRdb copy of this immuneACCESS table, which keeps in-frame sequences only. Checked studies attribute under half of the gap to unresolved V genes and leave the rest unexplained. V and J calls and clone size are those listed in that table; D and trimming were worked out from the DNA. Counted in this sample were 200,000 to 250,000 clones; about four fifths of them appeared once. The top ten constitute around 3.4% of the sample.

Participants in the prospective study were enrolled through a virtual design, were aged about 18 to 100 years, and lived in roughly 25 United States geographic areas. To assign participants to cohorts, the prospective study relied on clinical history that participants themselves reported in a screening survey and a study questionnaire. For ImmuneRACE Cohort 3, a participant was defined as recovered based on two consecutive negative NP/OP PCR tests, clearance by a healthcare professional, or resolution of symptoms. Mobile phlebotomists in the prospective study collected whole blood, serum and a nasopharyngeal or oropharyngeal swab from every participant. Additional blood draws and questionnaires over a roughly two-month period could optionally be provided by prospective study participants. Blood samples from the prospective study were shipped frozen or at room temperature prior to DNA extraction.

About this clone itself: Its antigen is currently not known. Base qualities are not at hand, and no much larger clone is one base apart.

Sample: PBMCs or T cells enriched from blood (not recorded which). This receptor was taken from a woman aged 55-75 years who had recovered from COVID-19. The receptor chain draws on TRBV7-9 and TRBJ1-1; the D gene is possibly TRBD1, with 6 bases matching. The CDR3 protein is CASSLMGASGTEAFF. Read as DNA, the sequence is TGTGCCAGCAGCTTAATGGGGGCCAGTGGCACTGAAGCTTTCTTT.